The TCR beta chain under discussion was sequenced for a study of cytomegalovirus exposure and HLA in healthy donors. With respect to this clone: No antigen is known for it.

The PCR employed 60 Vbeta primers together with 13 Jbeta primers. Per the original methods: Later, some 75 million unique TCR beta chains were counted in an analysis, and roughly 10 million of them were shared. The repertoire was sequenced with immunoSEQ multiplex PCR; TCRdb's copy has only in-frame clones and lacks some. From that table come the V and J calls and clone size; the DNA was used to work out D and trimming. The data hold about 200,000 clones, with over 65% observed a single time. Overall study results and limits: The study found most TCR sequences rare, yet found some public TCRs in many donors.

The length of the CDR3 is 15 residues. Germline assignment: CDR1 LGHNA and CDR2 YSLEER. V shed 0 bases, J shed 2 bases, and the junction held 3 bases outside the gene matches. The chain has TRBV4-3 and TRBJ2-7, with TRBD1 matching over 8 bases. This clonotype was obtained from a boy aged 2 to 10 in good health and CMV-seronegative. Sequencing was carried out using PBMCs. Here the CDR3 DNA reads TGCGCCAGCAGCCAAGACAGGGGGCGCCCCTACGAGCAGTACTTC. This translates into CASSQDRGRPYEQYF.